This TCR beta chain was profiled in a study of OX40 agonist ivuxolimab in advanced cancers. Using immunoSEQ multiplex PCR, the repertoire was profiled, and TCRdb retains in-frame clones only, with some absent. The table records 60,000 or so clones, 85% to 90% of them present only once. The CDR3 loop spans 15 amino acids. V lost 1 base and J lost 2; bases outside the gene matches: 5. Germline V gene data show CDR1 as MGHRA and CDR2 as YSYEKL. The source was CD4+ or CD8+ T cells sorted from blood, collected in a trial of the OX40 agonist ivuxolimab. This TCR came from an adult with an advanced solid tumor such as melanoma, head and neck, liver or kidney cancer. The rearrangement links TRBV4-1 to TRBJ2-7, with 7 positions matching TRBD1. In DNA, the CDR3 is TGCGCCAGCAGCCAAGCGGGACAGCCACCCTACGAGCAGTACTTC. Its protein product is CASSQAGQPPYEQYF.